There are many counts of the clone carrying this T cell receptor (beta chain). Its antigen remains unknown. V lost 7 bases, J lost 0 bases, and 12 bases stayed unmatched. The CDR3 spans 18 residues. Amplified regions were TCR beta CDR3 sequences from RNA transcripts. A first-round RT-PCR of the TCR CDR3 used the HTBI primer set. TCRdb reanalysed the multiplex PCR reads using MiXCR and keeps one entry per CDR3 protein. The profile shows a few hundred thousand distinct CDR3 sequences, 15% of them singletons. This sample was taken from a study of T cells in Graves' hyperthyroidism and ophthalmopathy. The study's findings and limits: From stable hyperthyroidism, ophthalmopathy was separated by a 13 V-J model.

Input material: blood. The genes are TRBV12-3 or TRBV12-4 and TRBJ2-7; 13 bases line up with TRBD2. This clonotype originated in a woman aged 25 to 39 with Graves' hyperthyroidism. CDR3 residues: CASTSTSGRTITSYEQYF. The CDR3 DNA sequence: TGTGCCAGCACCTCGACTAGCGGGAGGACGATTACCTCCTACGAGCAGTACTTC.